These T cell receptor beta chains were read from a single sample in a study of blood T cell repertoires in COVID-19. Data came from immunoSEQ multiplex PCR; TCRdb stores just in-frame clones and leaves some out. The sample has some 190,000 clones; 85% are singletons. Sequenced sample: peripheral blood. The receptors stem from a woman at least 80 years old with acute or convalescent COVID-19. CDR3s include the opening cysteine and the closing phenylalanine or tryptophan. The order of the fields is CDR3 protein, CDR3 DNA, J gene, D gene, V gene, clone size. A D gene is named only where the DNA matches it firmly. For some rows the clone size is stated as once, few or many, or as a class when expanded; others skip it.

CDR3aa: CASSRTSGTQYF; CDR3nt: TGTGCCAGCAGCCGGACTAGCGGTACGCAGTATTTT; j_gene: TRBJ2-3; d_gene: TRBD2; v_gene: TRBV3-1/TRBV3-2; abundance: .
CDR3aa: CASSTKPPYEQYF; CDR3nt: TGTGCCAGTAGTACCAAGCCCCCCTACGAGCAGTACTTC; j_gene: TRBJ2-7; d_gene: .; v_gene: TRBV19; abundance: .
CDR3aa: CASSRTSGREETQYF; CDR3nt: TGTGCCAGCAGTCGGACTAGCGGGAGGGAAGAGACCCAGTACTTC; j_gene: TRBJ2-5; d_gene: TRBD2; v_gene: TRBV2; abundance: .
CDR3aa: CASSQEVFTSGRSTDTQYF; CDR3nt: TGTGCCAGCAGCCAAGAGGTCTTTACTAGCGGGAGGAGCACAGATACGCAGTATTTT; j_gene: TRBJ2-3; d_gene: TRBD2; v_gene: TRBV3-1/TRBV3-2; abundance: .
CDR3aa: CASSQGMGQDSGYTF; CDR3nt: TGTGCCAGCAGCCAAGGGATGGGACAGGATAGTGGCTACACCTTC; j_gene: TRBJ1-2; d_gene: TRBD1; v_gene: TRBV3-1/TRBV3-2; abundance: .
CDR3aa: CASSLLDRGLNQPQHF; CDR3nt: TGTGCCAGCTCACTTTTGGACAGGGGACTCAATCAGCCCCAGCATTTT; j_gene: TRBJ1-5; d_gene: TRBD1; v_gene: TRBV18; abundance: .
CDR3aa: CATSDLGAGLGNIQYF; CDR3nt: TGTGCCACCAGTGATTTAGGAGCGGGACTGGGGAACATTCAGTACTTC; j_gene: TRBJ2-4; d_gene: TRBD2; v_gene: TRBV24-1; abundance: .
CDR3aa: CASSGLVGNEQFF; CDR3nt: TGTGCCAGCTCGGGCCTTGTCGGGAATGAACAGTTCTTC; j_gene: TRBJ2-1; d_gene: .; v_gene: TRBV2; abundance: .
CDR3aa: CASSDRDSNQETQYF; CDR3nt: TGTGCCAGCAGTGACCGGGACAGTAACCAAGAGACCCAGTACTTC; j_gene: TRBJ2-5; d_gene: TRBD1; v_gene: TRBV6-1; abundance: .
CDR3aa: CASSAGRESVETQYF; CDR3nt: TGCGCCAGCAGCGCGGGCCGGGAGTCTGTCGAGACCCAGTACTTC; j_gene: TRBJ2-5; d_gene: .; v_gene: TRBV5-1; abundance: .
CDR3aa: CASSPWGQGARTGELFF; CDR3nt: TGTGCCAGCAGTCCGTGGGGACAGGGGGCGCGAACCGGGGAGCTGTTTTTT; j_gene: TRBJ2-2; d_gene: TRBD1; v_gene: TRBV27; abundance: .
CDR3aa: CASSIMNGGTEAFF; CDR3nt: TGTGCCAGTAGTATTATGAACGGAGGCACTGAAGCTTTCTTT; j_gene: TRBJ1-1; d_gene: .; v_gene: TRBV19; abundance: .
CDR3aa: CASSAGQGGSPLHF; CDR3nt: TGCGCCAGCAGCGCCGGACAGGGTGGGTCACCCCTCCACTTT; j_gene: TRBJ1-6; d_gene: TRBD1; v_gene: TRBV10-2; abundance: .
CDR3aa: CASTKGGGSSYNSPLHF; CDR3nt: TGTGCCAGCACCAAAGGCGGGGGTAGCTCCTATAATTCACCCCTCCACTTT; j_gene: TRBJ1-6; d_gene: .; v_gene: TRBV5-4; abundance: .
CDR3aa: CASSLGTGLTHYGYTF; CDR3nt: TGTGCCAGCAGCTTAGGGACAGGGCTTACCCACTATGGCTACACCTTC; j_gene: TRBJ1-2; d_gene: TRBD1; v_gene: TRBV7-3; abundance: .
CDR3aa: CASSFRGEGSPLHF; CDR3nt: TGTGCCAGCAGCTTCAGGGGAGAGGGTTCACCCCTCCACTTT; j_gene: TRBJ1-6; d_gene: .; v_gene: TRBV5-8; abundance: few
CDR3aa: CASSLQVDTEAFF; CDR3nt: TGCGCCAGCAGCTTACAGGTTGACACTGAAGCTTTCTTT; j_gene: TRBJ1-1; d_gene: .; v_gene: TRBV5-1; abundance: .
CDR3aa: CASSLGLVKETQYF; CDR3nt: TGCGCCAGCAGCTTAGGCCTAGTTAAGGAGACCCAGTACTTC; j_gene: TRBJ2-5; d_gene: .; v_gene: TRBV5-1; abundance: .
CDR3aa: CASGLGISSGDFSYEQYF; CDR3nt: TGCGCCAGCGGCCTTGGAATTTCTAGCGGAGACTTTTCCTACGAGCAGTACTTC; j_gene: TRBJ2-7; d_gene: TRBD2; v_gene: TRBV4-3; abundance: many
CDR3aa: CASSFSSYGYTF; CDR3nt: TGTGCCAGCAGCTTCTCTTCTTATGGCTACACCTTC; j_gene: TRBJ1-2; d_gene: .; v_gene: TRBV7-2; abundance: .
CDR3aa: CASGRGTTGNTIYF; CDR3nt: TGTGCCAGCGGGAGGGGGACAACTGGAAACACCATATATTTT; j_gene: TRBJ1-3; d_gene: .; v_gene: TRBV6-5; abundance: .
CDR3aa: CAWATGGEQPQHF; CDR3nt: TGTGCCTGGGCGACAGGGGGTGAACAGCCCCAGCATTTT; j_gene: TRBJ1-5; d_gene: TRBD1; v_gene: TRBV30; abundance: .
CDR3aa: CASSLTRQGVNQPQHF; CDR3nt: TGTGCCAGCTCACTGACCCGACAGGGCGTAAATCAGCCCCAGCATTTT; j_gene: TRBJ1-5; d_gene: TRBD1; v_gene: TRBV18; abundance: .